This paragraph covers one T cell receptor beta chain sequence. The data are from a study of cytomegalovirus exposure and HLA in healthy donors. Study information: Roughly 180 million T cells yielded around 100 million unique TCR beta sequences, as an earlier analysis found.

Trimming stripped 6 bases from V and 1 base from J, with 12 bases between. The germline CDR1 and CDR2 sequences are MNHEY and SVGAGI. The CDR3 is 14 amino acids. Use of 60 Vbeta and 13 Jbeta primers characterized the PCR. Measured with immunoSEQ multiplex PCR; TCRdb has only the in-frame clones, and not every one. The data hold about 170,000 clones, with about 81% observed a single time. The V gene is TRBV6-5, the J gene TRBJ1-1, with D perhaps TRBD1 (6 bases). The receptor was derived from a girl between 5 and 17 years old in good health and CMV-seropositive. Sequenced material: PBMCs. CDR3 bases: TGTGCCAGCAGACAGGGACAACGGAACACTGAAGCTTTCTTT. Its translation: CASRQGQRNTEAFF.